This T cell receptor (beta chain) was recorded in a study of blood T cell repertoires in COVID-19. Study at large: The cDNA or gDNA used as material had been derived from T cells, B-cell-depleted T cells, or PBMCs.

This CDR3 region has 17 residues. CDR1 and CDR2 (germline): SGHTA, FQGNSA. The ends lost 1 base at V and 0 bases at J; junction bases unmatched: 5. Repertoires were generated with immunoSEQ multiplex PCR, while TCRdb's copy carries only in-frame clones and drops some. The sample consists of about 230,000 clones, roughly 84% of them appearing once. The chain employs TRBV7-2 and TRBJ2-5, with TRBD2 matching 10 bases. Sequenced sample: peripheral blood. The clonotype was recovered from a man between 40 and 49 years old who had recovered from COVID-19. CDR3 protein: CASSLGAGGRNQETQYF. The CDR3 bases are TGTGCCAGCAGCTTAGGAGCGGGGGGGAGAAACCAAGAGACCCAGTACTTC.